This TCR beta chain was captured in a study of cytotoxic CD8 clonotypes in ibrutinib-treated CLL (dated by TCRdb to 2020 to 2022). The study in broad terms: In this cohort, approximately 15 patients were treatment-naive and about a dozen were relapsed/refractory, while 17 to 18 had unmutated IGHV. Responses were partial in roughly 24 patients and complete in 2; after median approximately 66 months follow-up, some 15 stayed in remission and approximately twelve progressed. Response samples were taken after a median of 12 months on treatment, ranging from roughly 6 to 36 months. Cryopreserved peripheral blood mononuclear cells were collected before treatment, at response, and at either disease progression or sustained remission. On average, each sample yielded around 230,000 productive templates and 85,000 to 95,000 productive rearrangements. Of the roughly 81 people in the trial, 25 to 30 had longitudinal samples available.

Remarks on this clone: Its antigen remains undetermined. Per-base qualities were not stored, and no clone one base away is much larger.

Each clonotype received, on average, roughly 9.6x coverage in deep resolution sequencing performed on a MiSeq, where the target depth lay between 1 in 1 million and 1 in 200,000 T cells. TCR beta libraries were generated with the immunoSEQ hsTCRB Kit. As for how the authors treated the data: ImmunoSEQ Data Assistant and ImmunoSEQ Analyzer were used for data analysis, and V, D and J genes were assigned according to IMGT definitions. Clonality, with values ranging from 0 to 1, was calculated as one minus the normalized Shannon entropy of productive rearrangement frequencies. Only overrepresented clonotypes making up at least 0.05% of the repertoire of each patient were included in the public clonotype analysis. About a dozen repertoires from age-matched healthy donors, obtained from immuneACCESS, served as clonality controls. TCRdb holds this immuneACCESS table with in-frame rearrangements only. Some clones are missing; in checked studies, unresolved V genes explain under half, and the rest has no known cause. Clone size and V and J calls were adopted from that table, with D and trimming inferred from the DNA. This sample has some 300,000 clones in its table, and roughly 80% of those were observed once. The top ten constitute under 8.5% of the sample.

General findings and caveats noted by the study authors: Public clonotypes were found to be uncommon and were observed to contract or remain stable during treatment; the increase in clonality was shown to reflect expansion of private clonotypes at ibrutinib response. Baseline clonality exceeded that of age-matched healthy donors and correlated strongly with circulating CD8+ T-cell counts. At ibrutinib response clonality went up, during sustained remission it held steady, and at progression it dropped back toward baseline. Sustained-remission and progressing patients did not have matched sampling times, and lymph node repertoires were not examined.

For TCR beta library preparation, 1.5 to 2 micrograms of genomic DNA were extracted from the cryopreserved PBMCs. Longitudinal blood samples from CLL patients on ibrutinib monotherapy were analyzed using high-throughput TCR beta sequencing. The patients took part in an open-label, single-center phase 2 trial of ibrutinib monotherapy. The V end loses 1 base and the J end loses 3 bases, and a stretch of 13 bases separates them. The CDR3 holds 15 amino acids from the cysteine to the phenylalanine. The CDR3 DNA has 45 bases and is translated from base 1. In the germline V gene (reference sequence), CDR1 corresponds to GTSNPN and CDR2 to SVGIG.

The rearranged chain carries TRBV30 and TRBJ1-3; the D gene is not confidently resolved. The sequence was collected from a human donor with chronic lymphocytic leukemia. The input for sequencing was PBMCs, taken before ibrutinib treatment. The CDR3 amino acid sequence is: CAWSAHTTDGNTIYF. The DNA sequence is as follows: TGTGCCTGGAGTGCACATACTACTGATGGAAACACCATATATTTT.